The 4 T cell receptor beta chains reported below all come from one sample, sequenced in a study of vaccination and CD4 T cells after COVID-19. Sample treatment: approximately 9-day PBMC culture with coronavirus spike peptide pools or control peptides (ViraFEST assay). Cultured CD4+ T cells had their DNA profiled by the Oncomine TCR Beta short-read assay. TCRdb ran MiXCR on the PCR reads and lists one entry per CDR3 protein. The data hold about 20,000 distinct CDR3 sequences, with about 42% observed a single time. The antigens these receptors bind are not known. The specimen comprised CD4+ T cells from blood, cultured in vitro, sampled before SARS-CoV-2 vaccination. The receptors come from a human donor who received a COVID-19 vaccine.

The V gene is TRBV12-3 or TRBV12-4, the J gene TRBJ1-1; D is possibly TRBD1 (6 bases). This CDR3 is built from 14 residues. V dropped 3 bases and J dropped 4 bases, with 12 bases sitting between them. The CDR3 sequence: CASSLGTSGTEAFF. The DNA of the CDR3 is TGTGCCAGCAGTTTGGGGACATCCGGCACTGAAGCTTTCTTT.

This clonotype was seen a handful of times. The rearrangement joins TRBV12-3 or TRBV12-4 to TRBJ2-5; tentatively, D is TRBD2 (7 bases). V lost 8 bases to trimming and J lost 4 bases, with 20 bases between them. CDR3 length: 15 residues. CDR3 sequence: CASRWAQGGGETQYF. The CDR3 DNA sequence: TGTGCCAGCCGGTGGGCCCAGGGAGGGGGAGAGACCCAGTACTTC.

The chain carries TRBV5-6 and TRBJ1-6, with TRBD1 matching 7 bases. From germline, CDR1 is SGHDT and CDR2 YYEEEE. The CDR3 has 16 amino acids. V lost 4 bases and J lost 7; bases outside the gene matches: 11. CDR3 bases: TGTGCCAGCAGCCTCCGGGACAGAATCTCCAATTCACCCCTCCACTTT. Translated, it gives CASSLRDRISNSPLHF.

V is TRBV11-3 and J is TRBJ2-5, with TRBD2 matching over 11 bases. The germline gives CDR1 SGHNT, CDR2 YENEEA. With 1 base clipped from V and 2 bases from J, the junction kept 3 bases outside the gene matches. This CDR3 has 16 residues. CDR3 bases: TGTGCCAGCAGCTTAGGAACTAGCGGGGGTCAAGAGACCCAGTACTTC. It yields the protein CASSLGTSGGQETQYF.